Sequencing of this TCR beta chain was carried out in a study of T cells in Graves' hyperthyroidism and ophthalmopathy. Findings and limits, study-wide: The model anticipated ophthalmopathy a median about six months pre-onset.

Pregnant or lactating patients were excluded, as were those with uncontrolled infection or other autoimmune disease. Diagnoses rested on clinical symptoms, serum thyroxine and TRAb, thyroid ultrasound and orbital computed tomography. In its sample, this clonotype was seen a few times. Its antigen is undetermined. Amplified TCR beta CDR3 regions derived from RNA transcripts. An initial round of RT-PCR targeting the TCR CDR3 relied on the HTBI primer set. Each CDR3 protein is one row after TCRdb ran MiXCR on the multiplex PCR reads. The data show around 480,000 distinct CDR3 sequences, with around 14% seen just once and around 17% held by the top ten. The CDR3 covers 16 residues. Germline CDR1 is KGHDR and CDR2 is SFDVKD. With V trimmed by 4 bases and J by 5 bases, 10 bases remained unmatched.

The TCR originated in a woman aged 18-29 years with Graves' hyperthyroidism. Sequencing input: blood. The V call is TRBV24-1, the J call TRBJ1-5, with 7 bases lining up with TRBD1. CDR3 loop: CATSDARTGGHQPQHF. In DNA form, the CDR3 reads TGTGCCACCAGTGACGCCCGGACAGGTGGTCATCAGCCCCAGCATTTT.